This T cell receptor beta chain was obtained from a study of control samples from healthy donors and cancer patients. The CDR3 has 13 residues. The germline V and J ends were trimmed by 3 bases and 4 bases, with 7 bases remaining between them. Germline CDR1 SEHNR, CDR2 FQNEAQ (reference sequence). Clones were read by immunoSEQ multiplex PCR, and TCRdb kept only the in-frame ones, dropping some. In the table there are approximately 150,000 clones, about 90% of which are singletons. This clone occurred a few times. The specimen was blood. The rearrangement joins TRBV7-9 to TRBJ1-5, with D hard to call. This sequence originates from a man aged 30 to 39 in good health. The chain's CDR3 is CASSFRENQPQHF. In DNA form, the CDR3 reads TGTGCCAGCAGCTTTAGGGAGAATCAGCCCCAGCATTTT.